This T cell receptor beta chain came from a study of T cells after yellow fever vaccination. Study-level background: Any fraction with a low cell number was prepared using SMART-Seq v4 Ultra Low Input.

Broader study findings: The secondary response peaked faster, at day 5 versus 15, but was weaker. Post-booster repertoires contained most primary-vaccination clones again (almost 97% CD4, around 89% CD8).

The sample holds a few counts of this clonotype. Its antigen is still unknown. Universal primer sites and UMIs were introduced during 5'RACE template-switching synthesis of TCR cDNA. TCRdb redid the calling of the 5' RACE reads with MiXCR, one entry per CDR3 protein. Of about 320,000 distinct CDR3 sequences listed, roughly 4.3% are singletons. The origin of this receptor is a young man who received the YFV17D yellow fever vaccine. The sample here was PBMCs, taken 15 days after the yellow fever booster vaccination.

The CDR3 DNA is TGCGCCAGCAGCCAAGACTGGCGGGGGGCCACAGATACGCAGTATTTT. This sequence encodes CASSQDWRGATDTQYF. This sequence joins TRBV4-3 and TRBJ2-3; 8 bases match TRBD2. Germline-derived CDR1 and CDR2 are LGHNA and YSLEER. The J segment lost 2 bases and the V segment lost 0 bases, leaving 4 bases of the junction unmatched. The CDR3 covers 16 residues.